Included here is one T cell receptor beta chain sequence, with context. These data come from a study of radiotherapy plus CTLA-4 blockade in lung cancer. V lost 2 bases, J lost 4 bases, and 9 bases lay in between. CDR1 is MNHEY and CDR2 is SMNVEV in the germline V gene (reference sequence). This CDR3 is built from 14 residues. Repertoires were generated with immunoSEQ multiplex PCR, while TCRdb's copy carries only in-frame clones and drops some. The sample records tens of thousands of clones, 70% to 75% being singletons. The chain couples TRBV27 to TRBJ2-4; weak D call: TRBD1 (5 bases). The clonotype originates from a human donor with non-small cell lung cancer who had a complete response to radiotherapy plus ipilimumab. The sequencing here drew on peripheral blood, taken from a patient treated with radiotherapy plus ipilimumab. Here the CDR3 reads CASSLQGVKNIQYF. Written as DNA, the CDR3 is TGTGCCAGCAGTTTACAGGGCGTAAAAAACATTCAGTACTTC.